This T cell receptor (beta chain) emerged from a study of post-analysis software for immune sequencing data. Study-wide context: Relapsing-remitting, secondary progressive and progressive-relapsing forms made up the multiple sclerosis disease courses.

Study-level results: Roughly five TRBV segments appeared more often in patients than in controls, and TRBV5-6, TRBV5-1 and TRBV20-1 were among these. Controls had significantly higher normalized Chao1 diversity than multiple sclerosis patients. F measure grouped same-batch samples tightly together.

Every TCR beta cDNA library bore unique molecular identifiers. Some 500,000 cDNA molecules were obtained per 1 to 10 million input T cells. MiXCR, applied by TCRdb to the PCR reads, yields one record per CDR3 protein. The table lists about 150,000 distinct CDR3 sequences, roughly 31% of them singletons. This clonotype was seen many times. Its cognate antigen is unknown. The CDR3 loop spans 17 amino acids. The V gene end was trimmed by 1 base and the J gene end by 3 bases; junction bases not matched to a gene: 5. The germline gives CDR1 SNHLY, CDR2 FYNNEI. V and J are TRBV2 and TRBJ2-3; 12 positions match TRBD2. The sequenced material came from blood. This TCR was sampled from a girl aged 10 to 17 with multiple sclerosis. CDR3 sequence reads: CASSEGQLAGGTDTQYF. For the CDR3, the DNA is TGTGCCAGCAGTGAAGGCCAACTAGCGGGAGGAACAGATACGCAGTATTTT.